This TCR beta chain was recorded in a study of blood T cell repertoires in COVID-19. Looking at the study overall: The United States, Italy and Spain provided the acute and convalescent COVID-19 samples. T cells, B-cell-depleted T cells, or PBMCs supplied cDNA or gDNA.

From germline, CDR1 is SGHVS and CDR2 FNYEAQ. The ends were cut back, 1 base at V and 5 bases at J, with 9 bases in the middle. The CDR3 is 14 amino acids. Original processing notes: Estimates of nucleated cell counts were drawn from the amplification of reference gene primers. Sequenced by immunoSEQ multiplex PCR; TCRdb stores in-frame clones only, minus some. From that table come the V and J calls and clone size; the DNA was used to work out D and trimming. The data show approximately 200,000 clones, with 86% seen just once and less than 3.5% held by the top ten. This chain links TRBV7-6 with TRBJ1-5; TRBD1 is a possible D gene (6 bases). Material for sequencing was peripheral blood. This sequence was found in a woman aged 25 to 45 with active or convalescent COVID-19. CDR3: CASSLEAGDQPQHF. CDR3 bases: TGTGCCAGCAGCTTAGAGGCAGGGGATCAGCCCCAGCATTTT.